These T cell receptor beta chains were read from a single sample in a study of CXCR3-negative and CXCR3-positive naive CD8 T cells. TCRdb reprocessed the 5' RACE reads, with one entry per CDR3 protein and no DNA. The sample holds around 140,000 distinct CDR3 sequences. Sequenced sample: naive CXCR3+ CD8+ T cells from blood. The receptor set was obtained from a human donor in good health. Some clones in this sample may be carry-over from other donors' samples. Both conserved end residues are part of each CDR3.

v_gene: TRBV7-9; len: 15; j_gene: TRBJ2-1; CDR3aa: CASSPQAGVKNEQFF
v_gene: TRBV6-5; len: 13; j_gene: TRBJ2-1; CDR3aa: CASTGQAGNEQFF
v_gene: TRBV15; len: 15; j_gene: TRBJ2-1; CDR3aa: CAISRGAVSYNEQFF
v_gene: TRBV29-1; len: 14; j_gene: TRBJ2-2; CDR3aa: CSVDWGSNTGELFF
v_gene: TRBV28; len: 14; j_gene: TRBJ2-3; CDR3aa: CASSLTPGTDTQYF
v_gene: TRBV5-1; len: 14; j_gene: TRBJ2-7; CDR3aa: CASSFMGPPYEQYF
v_gene: TRBV12-3/TRBV12-4; len: 12; j_gene: TRBJ2-3; CDR3aa: CASSLGVYTQYF
v_gene: TRBV6-5; len: 15; j_gene: TRBJ2-1; CDR3aa: CASSWSAETYNEQFF
v_gene: TRBV7-8; len: 13; j_gene: TRBJ2-1; CDR3aa: CASSFESYNEQFF
v_gene: TRBV11-2; len: 14; j_gene: TRBJ1-4; CDR3aa: CASNHGGFDEKLFF
v_gene: TRBV7-9; len: 12; j_gene: TRBJ2-3; CDR3aa: CASRSGADTQYF
v_gene: TRBV4-1; len: 17; j_gene: TRBJ2-1; CDR3aa: CASSQDPLPSGYNEQFF
v_gene: TRBV7-7; len: 16; j_gene: TRBJ1-1; CDR3aa: CASSPPRDRGLTEAFF
v_gene: TRBV5-5; len: 16; j_gene: TRBJ2-7; CDR3aa: CASSIQSTGSSYEQYF
v_gene: TRBV4-2; len: 17; j_gene: TRBJ2-7; CDR3aa: CASSQDGTSGGQNEQYF
v_gene: TRBV11-2; len: 15; j_gene: TRBJ1-6; CDR3aa: CASSTGGLRNSPLHF
v_gene: TRBV7-8; len: 14; j_gene: TRBJ2-5; CDR3aa: CASSETSGEETQYF
v_gene: TRBV5-5; len: 13; j_gene: TRBJ2-7; CDR3aa: CASSLLAGGEQYF
v_gene: TRBV10-1; len: 14; j_gene: TRBJ2-2; CDR3aa: CASSSGRYTGELFF
v_gene: TRBV6-5; len: 13; j_gene: TRBJ2-7; CDR3aa: CASSYSGLYEQYF
v_gene: TRBV4-3; len: 16; j_gene: TRBJ1-2; CDR3aa: CASSQDLFGRGYGYTF
v_gene: TRBV27; len: 14; j_gene: TRBJ1-1; CDR3aa: CASSLSGGNTEAFF
v_gene: TRBV7-9; len: 16; j_gene: TRBJ2-7; CDR3aa: CASSLASGLGPYEQYF
v_gene: TRBV6-5; len: 15; j_gene: TRBJ2-1; CDR3aa: CASSYSLLDESEQFF
v_gene: TRBV15; len: 13; j_gene: TRBJ1-1; CDR3aa: CATSRGVNTEAFF
v_gene: TRBV29-1; len: 13; j_gene: TRBJ2-7; CDR3aa: CSVGWGSSYEQYF
v_gene: TRBV7-9; len: 16; j_gene: TRBJ2-4; CDR3aa: CASTQGAGTTEDIQYF
v_gene: TRBV7-9; len: 17; j_gene: TRBJ2-2; CDR3aa: CASSSETSGDNTGELFF
v_gene: TRBV5-1; len: 14; j_gene: TRBJ2-1; CDR3aa: CASYEQQSYNEQFF
v_gene: TRBV5-4; len: 16; j_gene: TRBJ2-2; CDR3aa: CASSPGWDRATGELFF
v_gene: TRBV3-1; len: 12; j_gene: TRBJ2-7; CDR3aa: CASSRRTDEQYF
v_gene: TRBV27; len: 12; j_gene: TRBJ2-5; CDR3aa: CASRNLGQTQYF
v_gene: TRBV29-1; len: 12; j_gene: TRBJ1-1; CDR3aa: CSARQGDTEAFF
v_gene: TRBV7-8; len: 13; j_gene: TRBJ2-3; CDR3aa: CASSLEATDTQYF
v_gene: TRBV24-1; len: 12; j_gene: TRBJ2-1; CDR3aa: CATSVGEHEQFF
v_gene: TRBV19; len: 11; j_gene: TRBJ2-7; CDR3aa: CASGWAYEQYF
v_gene: TRBV19; len: 13; j_gene: TRBJ2-7; CDR3aa: CASSLTTSYEQYF
v_gene: TRBV29-1; len: 15; j_gene: TRBJ2-1; CDR3aa: CSVEGSDRGYNEQFF
v_gene: TRBV5-1; len: 17; j_gene: TRBJ2-7; CDR3aa: CASSLAPGTEGFYEQYF
v_gene: TRBV12-3/TRBV12-4; len: 14; j_gene: TRBJ2-6; CDR3aa: CASSRSSGANVLTF
v_gene: TRBV6-2/TRBV6-3; len: 15; j_gene: TRBJ1-1; CDR3aa: CASSYPLGVLAEAFF
v_gene: TRBV7-9; len: 12; j_gene: TRBJ1-1; CDR3aa: CASSFEFTEAFF
v_gene: TRBV7-9; len: 15; j_gene: TRBJ2-1; CDR3aa: CASRLVAGGDNEQFF
v_gene: TRBV5-6; len: 15; j_gene: TRBJ2-7; CDR3aa: CASSLWLAGGYEQYF